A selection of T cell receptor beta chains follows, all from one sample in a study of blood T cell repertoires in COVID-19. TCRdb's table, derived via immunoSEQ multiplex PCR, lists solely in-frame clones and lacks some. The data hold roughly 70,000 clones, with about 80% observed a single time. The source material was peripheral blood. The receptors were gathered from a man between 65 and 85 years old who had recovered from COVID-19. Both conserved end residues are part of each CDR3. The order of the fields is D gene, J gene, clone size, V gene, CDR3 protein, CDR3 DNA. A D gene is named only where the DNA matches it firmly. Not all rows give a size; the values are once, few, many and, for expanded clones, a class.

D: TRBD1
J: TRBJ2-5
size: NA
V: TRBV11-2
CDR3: CASSLDPDRGRETQYF
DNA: TGTGCCAGCAGCTTAGACCCTGACAGGGGTAGGGAGACCCAGTACTTC

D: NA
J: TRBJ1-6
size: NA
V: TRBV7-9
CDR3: CASKGRGGINSPLHF
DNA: TGTGCCAGCAAAGGACGGGGGGGGATTAATTCACCCCTCCACTTT

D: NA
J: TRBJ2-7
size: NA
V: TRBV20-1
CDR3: CSASRQGLSYEQYF
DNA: TGCAGTGCTAGTCGGCAGGGTCTTTCCTACGAGCAGTACTTC

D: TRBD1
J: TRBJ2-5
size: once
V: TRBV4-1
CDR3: CASSQGGQGARETQYF
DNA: TGCGCCAGCAGCCAAGGAGGACAGGGGGCGCGGGAGACCCAGTACTTC

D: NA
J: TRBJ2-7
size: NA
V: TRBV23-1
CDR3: CASSTTSPSRLHEQYF
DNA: TGCGCCAGCAGCACGACCTCCCCTTCCAGGCTCCACGAGCAGTACTTC

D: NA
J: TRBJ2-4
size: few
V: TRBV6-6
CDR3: CASRPLTSDIQYF
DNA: TGTGCCAGCAGGCCGCTTACGTCGGACATTCAGTACTTC

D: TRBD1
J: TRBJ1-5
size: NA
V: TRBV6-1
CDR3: CASSGPQDRGFNQPQHF
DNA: TGTGCCAGCAGTGGACCCCAGGACAGGGGATTCAATCAGCCCCAGCATTTT

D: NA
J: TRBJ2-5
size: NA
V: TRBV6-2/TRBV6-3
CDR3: CASSYPETQYF
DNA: TGTGCCAGCAGTTACCCGGAGACCCAGTACTTC

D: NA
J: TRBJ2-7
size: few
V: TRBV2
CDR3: CAGVDFSYYEQYF
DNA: TGTGCCGGGGTGGACTTTTCCTATTACGAGCAGTACTTC

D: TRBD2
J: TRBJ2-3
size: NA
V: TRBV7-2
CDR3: CASSLVSSGSTDTQYF
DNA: TGTGCCAGCAGCTTAGTATCCAGCGGGAGTACAGATACGCAGTATTTT

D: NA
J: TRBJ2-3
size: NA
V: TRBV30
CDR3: CACQRDTDTQYF
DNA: TGTGCCTGCCAGAGGGACACAGATACGCAGTATTTT

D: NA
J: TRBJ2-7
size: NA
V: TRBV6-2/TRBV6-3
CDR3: CASSYGGQPPYEQYF
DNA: TGTGCCAGCAGTTACGGTGGACAACCTCCCTACGAGCAGTACTTC